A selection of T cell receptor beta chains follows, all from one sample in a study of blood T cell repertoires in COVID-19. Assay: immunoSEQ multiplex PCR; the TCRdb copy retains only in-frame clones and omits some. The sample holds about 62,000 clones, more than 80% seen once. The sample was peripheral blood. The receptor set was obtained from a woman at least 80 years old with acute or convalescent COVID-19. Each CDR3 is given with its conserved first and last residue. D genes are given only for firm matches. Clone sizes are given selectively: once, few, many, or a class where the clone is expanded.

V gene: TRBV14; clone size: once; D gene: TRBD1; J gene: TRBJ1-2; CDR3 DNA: TGTGCCAGCAGCCAGTGGACAGGGGGCTATGGCTACACCTTC; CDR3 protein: CASSQWTGGYGYTF
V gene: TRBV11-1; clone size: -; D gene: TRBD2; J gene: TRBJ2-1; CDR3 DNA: TGTGCCAGCAGCCCCAGGACTAGCGGGAGCTCCAATGAGCAGTTCTTC; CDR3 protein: CASSPRTSGSSNEQFF
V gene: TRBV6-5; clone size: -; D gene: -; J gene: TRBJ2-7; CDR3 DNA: TGTGCCAGCAGCCCCTCGGGTCACTACGAGCAGTACTTC; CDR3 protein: CASSPSGHYEQYF
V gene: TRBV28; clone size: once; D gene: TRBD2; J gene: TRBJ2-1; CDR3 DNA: TGTGCCAGCAGCCAATTCCGACTAGCGGGAGGAAGGGATGAGCAGTTCTTC; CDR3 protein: CASSQFRLAGGRDEQFF
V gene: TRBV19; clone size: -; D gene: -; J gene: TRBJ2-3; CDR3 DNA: TGTGCCAGTAGTACGGGGGAACTGTCAGATACGCAGTATTTT; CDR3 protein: CASSTGELSDTQYF
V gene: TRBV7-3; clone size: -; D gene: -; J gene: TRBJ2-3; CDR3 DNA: TGTGCCAGCAGCTTGAACCAGGTTGCGGATACGCAGTATTTT; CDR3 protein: CASSLNQVADTQYF
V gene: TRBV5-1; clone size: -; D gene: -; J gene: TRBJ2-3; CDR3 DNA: TGCGCCAGCAGCTTGGTGGTGGGCCAGGGTGATACGCAGTATTTT; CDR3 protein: CASSLVVGQGDTQYF
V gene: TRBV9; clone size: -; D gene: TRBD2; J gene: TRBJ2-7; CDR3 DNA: TGTGCCAGCAGCGCCACTAGCGGGGGTTCCTACGAGCAGTACTTC; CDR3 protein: CASSATSGGSYEQYF
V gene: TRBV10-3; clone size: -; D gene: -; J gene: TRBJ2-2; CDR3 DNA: TGTGCCATCAGTGAGGGCAGGGGGAACACCGGGGAGCTGTTTTTT; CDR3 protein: CAISEGRGNTGELFF
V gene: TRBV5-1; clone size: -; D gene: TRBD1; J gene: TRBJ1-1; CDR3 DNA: TGCGCCAGCAGTTCGACAGGGGTCGTAGCTGAAGCTTTCTTT; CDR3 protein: CASSSTGVVAEAFF
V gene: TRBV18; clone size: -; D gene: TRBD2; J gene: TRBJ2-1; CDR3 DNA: TGTGCCAGCTCACCAGGACTAGAGTCCTACAATGAGCAGTTCTTC; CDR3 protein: CASSPGLESYNEQFF
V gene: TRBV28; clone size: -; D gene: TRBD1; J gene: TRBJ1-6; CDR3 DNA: TGTGCCAGCAGTTTAAGTCAGGGGGCCTCCTATAATTCACCCCTCCACTTT; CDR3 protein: CASSLSQGASYNSPLHF
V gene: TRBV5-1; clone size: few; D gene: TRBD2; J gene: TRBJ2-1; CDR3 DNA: TGCGCCAGCAGCTTCCTTGCGGGAGACAATGAGCAGTTCTTC; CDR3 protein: CASSFLAGDNEQFF
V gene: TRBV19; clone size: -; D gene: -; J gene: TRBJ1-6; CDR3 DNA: TGTGCCAGTAGTTGGCTACAGGCGACACCCCTCCACTTT; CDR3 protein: CASSWLQATPLHF
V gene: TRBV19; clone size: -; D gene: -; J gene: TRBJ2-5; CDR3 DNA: TGTGCCAGTAGTACCCTAAAGACAGGCCAAGAGACCCAGTACTTC; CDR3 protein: CASSTLKTGQETQYF
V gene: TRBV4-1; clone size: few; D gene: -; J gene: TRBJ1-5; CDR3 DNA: TGCGCCAGCAGCCAAGCCGCGAGAAATCAGCCCCAGCATTTT; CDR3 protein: CASSQAARNQPQHF
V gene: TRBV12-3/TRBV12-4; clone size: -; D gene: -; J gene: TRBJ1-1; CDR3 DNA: TGTGCCAGCAGTTTAGCGCAGGGCACTGAAGCTTTCTTT; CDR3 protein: CASSLAQGTEAFF
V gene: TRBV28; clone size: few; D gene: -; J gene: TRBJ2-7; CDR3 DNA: TGTGCCAGCAGTCGGGGTGGTGGCTACGAGCAGTACTTC; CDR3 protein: CASSRGGGYEQYF
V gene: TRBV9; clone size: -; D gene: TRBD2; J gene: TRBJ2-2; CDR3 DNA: TGTGCCAGCAGTCTTACCCTGACTAGCGGGGGGGCCCGGGACACCGGGGAGCTGTTTTTT; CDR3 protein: CASSLTLTSGGARDTGELFF
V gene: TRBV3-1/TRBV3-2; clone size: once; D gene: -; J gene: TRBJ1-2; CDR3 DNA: TGTGCCAGCAGCCAAGGACAGTACTATGGCTACACCTTC; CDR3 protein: CASSQGQYYGYTF
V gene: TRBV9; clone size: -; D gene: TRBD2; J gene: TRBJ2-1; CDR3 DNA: TGTGCCAGCAGCGTAGCTTCAAGTGGGAGGGCCTACAATGAGCAGTTCTTC; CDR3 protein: CASSVASSGRAYNEQFF
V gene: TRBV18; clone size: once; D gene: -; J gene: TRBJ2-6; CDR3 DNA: TGTGCCAGCTCACCTCAACAGAGCTCTGGGGCCAACGTCCTGACTTTC; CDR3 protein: CASSPQQSSGANVLTF
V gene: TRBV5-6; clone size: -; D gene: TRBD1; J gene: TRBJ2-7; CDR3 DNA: TGTGCCAGCAGCTCCTCGACAGGGACGACAAGATACGAGCAGTACTTC; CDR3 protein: CASSSSTGTTRYEQYF
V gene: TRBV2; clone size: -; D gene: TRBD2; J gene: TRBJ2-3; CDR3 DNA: TGTGCCAGCAGGGCGCGACTAGCGGGACCCACAGATACGCAGTATTTT; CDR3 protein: CASRARLAGPTDTQYF
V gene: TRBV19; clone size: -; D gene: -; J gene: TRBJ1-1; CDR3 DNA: TGTGCCAGTTCCCTTCCAACACAGGGGAACACTGAAGCTTTCTTT; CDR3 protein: CASSLPTQGNTEAFF
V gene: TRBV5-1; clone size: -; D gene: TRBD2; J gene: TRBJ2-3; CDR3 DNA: TGCGCCAGCAGCTTGGTAGCGGGGGGGCCCGAAGATACGCAGTATTTT; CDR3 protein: CASSLVAGGPEDTQYF
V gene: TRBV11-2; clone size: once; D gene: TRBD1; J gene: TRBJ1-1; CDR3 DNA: TGTGCCAGCAGCCCGCGGGCCCCGGGACAGGGGAACACTGAAGCTTTCTTT; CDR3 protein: CASSPRAPGQGNTEAFF
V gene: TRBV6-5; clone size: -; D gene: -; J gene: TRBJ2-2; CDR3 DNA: TGTGCCAGCAGTCGCCAGGCGAACACCGGGGAGCTGTTTTTT; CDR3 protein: CASSRQANTGELFF